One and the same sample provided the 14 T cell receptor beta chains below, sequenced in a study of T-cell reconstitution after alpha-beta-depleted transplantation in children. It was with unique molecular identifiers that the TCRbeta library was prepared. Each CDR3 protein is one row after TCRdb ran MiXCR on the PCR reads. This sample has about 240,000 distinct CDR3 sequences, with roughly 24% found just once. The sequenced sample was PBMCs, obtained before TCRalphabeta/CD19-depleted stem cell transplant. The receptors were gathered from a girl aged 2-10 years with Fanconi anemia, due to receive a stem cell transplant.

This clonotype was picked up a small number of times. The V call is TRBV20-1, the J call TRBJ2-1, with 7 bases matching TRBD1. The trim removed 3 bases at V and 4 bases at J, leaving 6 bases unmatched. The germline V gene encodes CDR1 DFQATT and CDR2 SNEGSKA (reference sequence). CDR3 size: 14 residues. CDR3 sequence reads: CSASFGTAYNEQFF. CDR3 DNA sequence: TGCAGTGCTAGTTTTGGGACAGCTTACAATGAGCAGTTCTTC.

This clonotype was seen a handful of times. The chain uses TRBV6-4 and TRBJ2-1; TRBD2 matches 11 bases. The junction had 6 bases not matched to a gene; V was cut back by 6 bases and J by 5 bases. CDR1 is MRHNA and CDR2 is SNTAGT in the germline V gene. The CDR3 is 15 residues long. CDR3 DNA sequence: TGTGCCAGCAGCGGGGGACTAGCGGATAACAATGAGCAGTTCTTC. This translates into CASSGGLADNNEQFF.

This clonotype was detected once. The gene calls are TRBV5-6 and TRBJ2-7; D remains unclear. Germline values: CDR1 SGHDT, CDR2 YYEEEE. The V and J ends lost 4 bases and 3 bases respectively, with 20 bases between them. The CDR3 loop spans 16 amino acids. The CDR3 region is CASSDSPYQELYEQYF. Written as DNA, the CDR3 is TGTGCCAGCAGCGACTCCCCGTACCAGGAGCTCTACGAGCAGTACTTC.

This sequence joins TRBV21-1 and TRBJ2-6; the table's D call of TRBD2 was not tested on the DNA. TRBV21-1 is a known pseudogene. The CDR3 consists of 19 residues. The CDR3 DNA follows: TGTGCCAGCAGCAAAGCGCTGGGAGGGATTGGTTCTGGGGCCAACGTCCTGACTTTC. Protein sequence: CASSKALGGIGSGANVLTF.

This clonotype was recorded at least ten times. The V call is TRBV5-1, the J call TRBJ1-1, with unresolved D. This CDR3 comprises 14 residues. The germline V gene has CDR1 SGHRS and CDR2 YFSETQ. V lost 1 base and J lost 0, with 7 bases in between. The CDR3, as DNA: TGCGCCAGCAGCTTGCTATCTATGAACACTGAAGCTTTCTTT. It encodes CASSLLSMNTEAFF.

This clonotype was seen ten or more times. CDR3 coding DNA: TGCAGCGTTATGCGGGTCCTGACAGATACGCAGTATTTT. The encoded protein is CSVMRVLTDTQYF. The chain couples TRBV29-1 to TRBJ2-3; TRBD2 is a possible D gene (5 bases). The CDR3 totals 13 residues. V lost 5 bases and J 3 bases, leaving 12 bases between the germline ends. Per germline, CDR1 SQVTM and CDR2 ANQGSEA.

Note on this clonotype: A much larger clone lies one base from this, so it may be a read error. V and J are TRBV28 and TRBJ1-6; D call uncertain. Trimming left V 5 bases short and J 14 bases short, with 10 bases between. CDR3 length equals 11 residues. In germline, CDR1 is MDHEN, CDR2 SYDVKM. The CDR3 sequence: CASSLDAALHF. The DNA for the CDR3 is TGTGCCAGCAGTCTCGATGCGGCCCTCCACTTT.

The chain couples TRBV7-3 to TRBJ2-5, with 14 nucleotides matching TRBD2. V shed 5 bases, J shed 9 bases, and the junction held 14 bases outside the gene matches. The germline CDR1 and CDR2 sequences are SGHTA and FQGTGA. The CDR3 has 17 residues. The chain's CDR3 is CASSAFPGLAGVSSQYF. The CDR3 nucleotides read TGTGCCAGCAGCGCATTTCCGGGACTAGCGGGAGTCTCGTCCCAGTACTTC.

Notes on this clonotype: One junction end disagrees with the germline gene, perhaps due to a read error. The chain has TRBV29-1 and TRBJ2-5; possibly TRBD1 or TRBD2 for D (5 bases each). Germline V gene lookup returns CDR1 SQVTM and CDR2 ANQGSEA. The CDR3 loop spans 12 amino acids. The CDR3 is CSVEPQGEIQYF. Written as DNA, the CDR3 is TGCAGCGTTGAGCCCCAGGGAGAGATCCAGTACTTC. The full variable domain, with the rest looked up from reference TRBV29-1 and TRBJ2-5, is SAVISQKPSRDICQRGTSLTIQCQVDSQVTMMFWYRQQPGQSLTLIATANQGSEATYESGFVIDKFPISRPNLTFSTLTVSNMSPEDSSIYLCSVEPQGEIQYFGPGTRLLVL.

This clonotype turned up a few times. CDR3 amino acids: CASSLGRHSGANVLTF. The CDR3, as DNA: TGTGCCAGCAGCCTGGGACGTCACTCTGGGGCCAACGTCCTGACTTTC. The chain employs TRBV9 and TRBJ2-6; perhaps D is TRBD1 or TRBD2 (5 bases each). The CDR3 covers 16 residues. V lost 4 bases to trimming and J lost 0 bases, with 11 bases between them. CDR1 SGDLS and CDR2 YYNGEE come from the germline V gene.

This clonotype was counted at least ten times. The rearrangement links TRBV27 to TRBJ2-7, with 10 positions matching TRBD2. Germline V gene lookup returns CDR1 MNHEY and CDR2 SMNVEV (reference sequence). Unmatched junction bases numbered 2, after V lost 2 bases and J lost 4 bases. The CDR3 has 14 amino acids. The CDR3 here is CASSLIAGGYEQYF. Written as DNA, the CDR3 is TGTGCCAGCAGTTTAATAGCGGGAGGATACGAGCAGTACTTC.

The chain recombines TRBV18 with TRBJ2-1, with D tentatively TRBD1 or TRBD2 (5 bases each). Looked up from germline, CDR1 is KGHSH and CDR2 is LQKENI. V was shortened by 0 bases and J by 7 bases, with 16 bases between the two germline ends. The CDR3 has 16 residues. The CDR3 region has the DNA TGTGCCAGCTCACCACCGAGCAGGGCTAGAGGGAATGAGCAGTTCTTC. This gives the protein CASSPPSRARGNEQFF.

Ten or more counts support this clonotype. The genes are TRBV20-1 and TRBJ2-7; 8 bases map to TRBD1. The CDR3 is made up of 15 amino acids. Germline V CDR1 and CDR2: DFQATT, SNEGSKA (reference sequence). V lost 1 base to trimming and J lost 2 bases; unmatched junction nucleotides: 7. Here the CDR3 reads CSARGQGKVPYEQYF. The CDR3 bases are TGCAGTGCTAGAGGACAGGGGAAAGTACCCTACGAGCAGTACTTC.

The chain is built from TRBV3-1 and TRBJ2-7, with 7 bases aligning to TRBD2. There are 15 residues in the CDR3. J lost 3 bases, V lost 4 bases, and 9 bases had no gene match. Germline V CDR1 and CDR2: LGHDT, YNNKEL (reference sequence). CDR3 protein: CASSPPGTTIYEQYF. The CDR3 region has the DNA TGTGCCAGCAGCCCTCCCGGGACTACTATCTACGAGCAGTACTTC.